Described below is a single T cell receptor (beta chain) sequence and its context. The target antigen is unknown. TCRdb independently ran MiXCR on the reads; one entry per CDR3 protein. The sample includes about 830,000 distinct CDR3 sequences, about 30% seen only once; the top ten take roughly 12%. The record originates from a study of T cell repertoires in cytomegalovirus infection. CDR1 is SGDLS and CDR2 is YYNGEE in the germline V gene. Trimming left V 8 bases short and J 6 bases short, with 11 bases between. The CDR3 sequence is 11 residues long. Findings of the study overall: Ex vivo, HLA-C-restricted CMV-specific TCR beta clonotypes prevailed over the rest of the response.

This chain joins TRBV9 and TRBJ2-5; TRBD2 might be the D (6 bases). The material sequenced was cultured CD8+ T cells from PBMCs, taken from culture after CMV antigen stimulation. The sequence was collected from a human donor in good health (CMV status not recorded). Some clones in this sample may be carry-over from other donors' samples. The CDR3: CASNGGKTQYF. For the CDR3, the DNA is TGTGCCAGTAACGGAGGGAAGACCCAGTACTTC.